This entry lists 27 T cell receptor beta chains sequenced from one sample in a study of T cell responses to AZD1222 COVID-19 vaccine. This table comes from immunoSEQ multiplex PCR, and its TCRdb copy is limited to in-frame clones, with some not included. The data hold tens of thousands of clones, with approximately 80% observed a single time. Specimen: peripheral blood, collected on day 0 of AZD1222 vaccination. The receptors originated from an adult in good health.

The chain carries TRBV9 and TRBJ2-7; 8 nucleotides align to TRBD2. The V gene's germline CDR1 is SGDLS and CDR2 YYNGEE. The length of the CDR3 is 15 residues. The V segment lost 0 bases and the J segment 0 bases; nucleotides outside the gene matches: 2. This CDR3 is CASSVDGGASYEQYF. CDR3 nucleotides: TGTGCCAGCAGCGTAGACGGGGGGGCCTCCTACGAGCAGTACTTC.

This chain uses TRBV12-3 or TRBV12-4 with TRBJ2-7, with a tentative D call TRBD1 (5 bases). V lost 4 bases and J lost 4, with 11 bases in between. The length of the CDR3 is 13 residues. The CDR3 is CASSWGTDYEQYF. In nucleotides, the CDR3 is TGTGCCAGCAGTTGGGGCACGGATTACGAGCAGTACTTC.

This sequence joins TRBV14 and TRBJ1-3; 7 bases align to TRBD1. CDR1 SGHDN and CDR2 FVKESK come from the germline V gene. V gave up 4 bases and J gave up 3 bases; unmatched junction bases: 15. This CDR3 is 18 amino acids long. The CDR3 protein is CASSRQLLTGVIGNTIYF. DNA of the CDR3: TGTGCCAGCAGCCGACAACTCCTAACAGGGGTAATTGGAAACACCATATATTTT. The complete variable domain, with remaining parts taken from reference TRBV14 and TRBJ1-3, reads EAGVTQFPSHSVIEKGQTVTLRCDPISGHDNLYWYRRVMGKEIKFLLHFVKESKQDESGMPNNRFLAERTGGTYSTLKVQPAELEDSGVYFCASSRQLLTGVIGNTIYFGEGSWLTVV.

The gene calls are TRBV6-1 and TRBJ2-3; D is unresolved. The germline V and J ends were trimmed by 1 base and 2 bases, with 7 bases remaining between them. The CDR3 is 14 residues long. Germline V gives CDR1 MNHNS, CDR2 SASEGT. The CDR3 sequence is CASSEGTVTDTQYF. DNA of the CDR3: TGTGCCAGCAGTGAAGGAACAGTCACAGATACGCAGTATTTT.

J is TRBJ1-2 and V is TRBV29-1; D is perhaps TRBD1 (5 bases). The V end was cut by 1 base, the J end by 1 base, with 7 bases between. Germline-derived CDR1 and CDR2 are SQVTM and ANQGSEA. The length of the CDR3 is 13 residues. Here the CDR3 DNA reads TGCAGCGTTGAAGGGACAAATAACTATGGCTACACCTTC. Translating it yields CSVEGTNNYGYTF.

The chain couples TRBV7-9 to TRBJ1-2, with D possibly TRBD1 on 5 matching bases. Germline CDR1 is SEHNR and CDR2 is FQNEAQ (reference sequence). The CDR3 covers 12 residues. Between the trimmed V and J ends, which lost 2 bases and 6 bases, there was a span of 7 bases. CDR3 nucleotide sequence: TGTGCCAGCAGCTTACTCAGGGATGGCTACACCTTC. Protein sequence: CASSLLRDGYTF.

This clone was detected once. This chain uses TRBV15 with TRBJ1-1; D not certain. Germline V gene sequence: CDR1 LNHNV, CDR2 YYDKDF (reference sequence). This CDR3 has 15 residues. V was clipped by 0 bases and J by 1 base, with 9 bases between them. CDR3 nucleotides: TGTGCCACCAGCAGAGATCAGAGGACGAACACTGAAGCTTTCTTT. Amino acid sequence: CATSRDQRTNTEAFF.

V is TRBV25-1 and J is TRBJ1-1; D not certain. Germline CDR1 reads MGHDK; CDR2 reads SYGVNS. The ends were cut back, 3 bases at V and 0 bases at J, with 8 bases in the middle. The CDR3 has 14 residues. CDR3 sequence reads: CASSDWGLNTEAFF. The CDR3 region has the DNA TGTGCCAGCAGTGATTGGGGATTGAACACTGAAGCTTTCTTT. The full variable domain, completed using reference TRBV25-1 and TRBJ1-1, is EADIYQTPRYLVIGTGKKITLECSQTMGHDKMYWYQQDPGMELHLIHYSYGVNSTEKGDLSSESTVSRIRTEHFPLTLESARPSHTSQYLCASSDWGLNTEAFFGQGTRLTVV.

This clone was observed a handful of times. The chain carries TRBV2 and TRBJ1-1, with a weak D call TRBD1 (5 bases). V was trimmed by 3 bases and J by 0 bases, leaving 5 bases between them. From germline, CDR1 is SNHLY and CDR2 FYNNEI. The CDR3 has 13 amino acids. The CDR3 reads CASSDRVNTEAFF. The CDR3 DNA reads as TGTGCCAGCAGTGACAGGGTGAACACTGAAGCTTTCTTT. The whole variable domain, remainder taken from reference TRBV2 and TRBJ1-1, is EPEVTQTPSHQVTQMGQEVILRCVPISNHLYFYWYRQILGQKVEFLVSFYNNEISEKSEIFDDQFSVERPDGSNFTLKIRSTKLEDSAMYFCASSDRVNTEAFFGQGTRLTVV.

The chain joins TRBV7-8 to TRBJ1-3, with 7 bases matching TRBD1. CDR1 is SGHVS, CDR2 FQNEAQ, per germline. The CDR3 is 18 amino acids. The trim removed 1 base at V and 2 bases at J, leaving 11 bases unmatched. In nucleotides, the CDR3 is TGTGCCAGCAGCTTAGGCCCCCGTGACAGGGAACCTGGAAACACCATATATTTT. This codes for CASSLGPRDREPGNTIYF.

The chain joins TRBV20-1 to TRBJ1-4; TRBD1 matches 7 bases. Germline V CDR1 and CDR2: DFQATT, SNEGSKA (reference sequence). This CDR3 contains 11 residues. V shed 3 bases and J 8 bases; nucleotides not matched to a gene: 0. The CDR3 reads CSARDREKLFF. As DNA, the CDR3 is TGCAGTGCTAGGGACAGGGAAAAACTGTTTTTT.

This sequence joins TRBV19 and TRBJ1-2; no clear D. Germline V CDR1 and CDR2: LNHDA, SQIVND (reference sequence). The CDR3 is made up of 13 amino acids. The V and J ends lost 6 bases and 4 bases respectively, with 12 bases between them. Here the CDR3 DNA reads TGTGCCAGTAGGGAGTTTCAGGCCTATGGCTACACCTTC. Translating gives CASREFQAYGYTF.

The sample holds a few counts of this clone. The CDR3 here is CASSVGEAPLFCTF. The CDR3, as DNA: TGTGCCAGCAGCGTGGGTGAGGCCCCCCTGTTCTGCACCTTC. V and J are TRBV9 and TRBJ1-2; the D is unclear. Germline CDR1 SGDLS, CDR2 YYNGEE. This CDR3 is 14 amino acids long. Trimming removed 2 bases at V and 13 bases at J, with 21 bases between.

The chain couples TRBV5-6 to TRBJ2-4, with no clear D. With 4 bases removed from V and 0 bases from J, the gap between germline ends came to 8 bases. The V gene's germline CDR1 is SGHDT and CDR2 YYEEEE. This CDR3 has 14 residues. CDR3 in DNA: TGTGCCAGCAGCCCCCCGGGAGCCAAAAACATTCAGTACTTC. The encoded protein is CASSPPGAKNIQYF.

This rearrangement joins TRBV18 to TRBJ1-2, with no clear D. The CDR3 is made up of 15 amino acids. V dropped 0 bases and J dropped 1 base, with 9 bases sitting between them. CDR1 KGHSH and CDR2 LQKENI come from the germline V gene. CDR3 sequence (DNA): TGTGCCAGCTCACCACCGGTCCAGCTTAACTATGGCTACACCTTC. The encoded protein is CASSPPVQLNYGYTF.

This clone appeared a single time. This chain links TRBV7-6 with TRBJ2-6, with 9 bases fitting TRBD1. Germline CDR1 reads SGHVS; CDR2 reads FNYEAQ. Trimming took 5 bases from V and 0 from J; bases not matched to a gene: 5. The CDR3 is made up of 17 amino acids. The CDR3 reads CASSKQGASSGANVLTF. DNA for the CDR3: TGTGCCAGCAGCAAACAGGGGGCGAGCTCTGGGGCCAACGTCCTGACTTTC.

Details on this clone: Distinct nucleotide sequences in the sample also encode this CDR3. The J gene is TRBJ2-7, the V gene TRBV18; D is ambiguous. The V gene lost 2 bases and the J gene lost 0 bases, with 2 bases spanning the gap. This CDR3 contains 12 residues. The germline V gene encodes CDR1 KGHSH and CDR2 LQKENI. In nucleotides, the CDR3 is TGTGCCAGCTCACCAAGCTCCTACGAGCAGTACTTC. This translates into CASSPSSYEQYF. Complete variable domain (other parts from reference TRBV18 and TRBJ2-7): NAGVMQNPRHLVRRRGQEARLRCSPMKGHSHVYWYRQLPEEGLKFMVYLQKENIIDESGMPKERFSAEFPKEGPSILRIQQVVRGDSAAYFCASSPSSYEQYFGPGTRLTVT.

The chain recombines TRBV13 with TRBJ2-7; D is unresolved. This CDR3 has 13 amino acids. CDR1 is PRHDT, CDR2 FYEKMQ, per germline (reference sequence). The ends were cut back, 2 bases at V and 6 bases at J, with 11 bases in the middle. For the CDR3, the DNA is TGTGCCAGCAGCTTAACTTGGTTGGGCGAGCAGTACTTC. Translating gives CASSLTWLGEQYF.

V gene TRBV3-1 (or the pseudogene TRBV3-2) combines with J gene TRBJ2-3; 7 bases line up with TRBD1. The CDR3 loop spans 16 amino acids. J lost 8 bases, V lost 0 bases, and 11 bases had no gene match. Germline V CDR1 and CDR2: LGHDT, YNNKEL (reference sequence). CDR3 residues: CASSQDEGAVLGTQYF. CDR3 nucleotides: TGTGCCAGCAGCCAAGATGAGGGGGCGGTTTTGGGTACGCAGTATTTT.

This clone was counted a few times. V usage is TRBV23-1 and J usage is TRBJ1-1, with 8 bases identical to TRBD1. TRBV23-1 is an ORF, and what it does is uncertain. The CDR3 totals 14 residues. V was pared by 11 bases and J by 4 bases, with 12 bases of the junction left unmatched. CDR3 in amino acids: CASGTGGPTTEAFF. CDR3 DNA sequence: TGCGCCTCAGGGACAGGTGGTCCAACCACTGAAGCTTTCTTT.

This clone has only a few counts. The rearrangement links TRBV7-9 to TRBJ1-4; TRBD1 is a possible D gene (5 bases). There are 14 residues in the CDR3. Trimming took 4 bases from V and 7 from J, leaving 13 bases between them. Germline lookup yields CDR1 SEHNR and CDR2 FQNEAQ (reference sequence). The CDR3 protein is CASSYSGRGEKLFF. CDR3 nucleotide sequence: TGTGCCAGCAGCTATTCGGGGAGGGGTGAAAAACTGTTTTTT.

This sequence joins TRBV7-9 and TRBJ2-7; no firm D call. The CDR3 loop spans 15 amino acids. V was shortened by 5 bases and J by 4 bases, with 18 bases between the two germline ends. Germline values: CDR1 SEHNR, CDR2 FQNEAQ (reference sequence). CDR3 in DNA: TGTGCCAGCAGCCTAAACGTTGGACCCCTTTACGAGCAGTACTTC. Protein: CASSLNVGPLYEQYF.

The chain uses TRBV12-5 and TRBJ2-7; the match to TRBD2 covers 10 bases. The CDR3 length is 16 residues. V gave up 4 bases and J gave up 0 bases; unmatched junction bases: 6. Germline V CDR1 and CDR2: LGHNT, FRNRAP. The CDR3 region has the DNA TGTGCTAGTGGTTCCAATCGGACTAGCGGCTCCTACGAGCAGTACTTC. It yields the protein CASGSNRTSGSYEQYF.

The genes are TRBV4-3 and TRBJ1-1; TRBD1 agrees at 8 bases. CDR1 and CDR2 from the germline V gene are LGHNA and YSLEER. Trimming removed 1 base from V and 4 bases from J; junction bases left unmatched: 14. The CDR3 covers 18 residues. The CDR3 sequence: CASSQAGQGRSRGTEAFF. CDR3 in DNA: TGCGCCAGCAGCCAAGCTGGACAGGGCCGTTCGAGAGGCACTGAAGCTTTCTTT.

The chain is built from TRBV10-2 and TRBJ2-4; D is ambiguous. The V and J ends lost 5 bases and 8 bases respectively, with 7 bases between them. The CDR3 totals 11 residues. Germline lookup yields CDR1 WSHSY and CDR2 SAAADI. The CDR3 DNA is TGCGCCAGCAGTAGGTCGGACATTCAGTACTTC. This translates into CASSRSDIQYF.

This clone appeared a single time. This chain connects TRBV7-3 to TRBJ1-1; 7 bases are shared with TRBD1. J was trimmed by 1 base and V by 5 bases; bases with no gene match: 7. This CDR3 comprises 15 residues. Germline values: CDR1 SGHTA, CDR2 FQGTGA. As DNA, the CDR3 is TGTGCCAGCAGCGAGGGACAGATTGCGAACACTGAAGCTTTCTTT. Amino acids: CASSEGQIANTEAFF.

This clone occurred once. In DNA form, the CDR3 reads TGTGCCAGCAGTTACACGCCACAGGGATACTCCGGGGAGCTGTTTTTT. Protein sequence: CASSYTPQGYSGELFF. The V and J genes are TRBV6-2 or TRBV6-3 and TRBJ2-2; D may be TRBD1 (6 bases). Trimming removed 2 bases from V and 6 bases from J, with 16 bases in between. The CDR3 has 16 amino acids. Germline V gene sequence: CDR1 MNHEY, CDR2 SVGEGT.